The 28 T cell receptor beta chains below come from one sample, sequenced in a study of spatial heterogeneity in lung cancer. TCRdb recomputed calls from the 5' RACE reads with MiXCR, one row per CDR3 protein. The sample gives around 11,000 distinct CDR3 sequences, 3.5% to 4% of which show up once; approximately 7.5% is in the top ten. Time point here: sample taken at primary tumor resection. Unsorted tumor, nontumor lung tissue or cryopreserved PBMC supplied the whole RNA. This material consisted of normal lung tissue next to the tumor, taken at surgery. Receptor source: a male donor with early-stage non-small cell lung cancer.

For this clonotype: This beta chain turned up in a library designed for alpha chains; as an off-target read, its abundance says little. CDR3 sequence (DNA): TGTGCCATCAGTGATCTAGGGTTTAATTCACCCCTCCACTTT. It encodes CAISDLGFNSPLHF. The chain links TRBV10-3 to TRBJ1-6, with D unresolved. The CDR3 consists of 14 residues. Germline CDR1 ENHRY, CDR2 SYGVKD. Trimming left V 3 bases short and J 6 bases short, with 9 bases between.

This clonotype has a count of ten or more. This beta chain came through as a stray read in a library set up for alpha chains, and its size says little. V and J are TRBV7-9 and TRBJ2-7; possibly TRBD2 for D (6 bases). From germline, CDR1 is SEHNR and CDR2 FQNEAQ (reference sequence). Trimming took 1 base from V and 5 from J, leaving 12 bases between them. The CDR3 contains 14 residues. The CDR3 sequence: CASSLGDFANEQYF. The DNA of the CDR3 is TGTGCCAGCAGCTTAGGGGACTTCGCTAACGAGCAGTACTTC.

This clonotype came up many times. This beta chain was picked up by a library intended for alpha chains and is off target, so its count carries little meaning. CDR3 residues: CASSLDGTSGAQFF. The CDR3 DNA sequence: TGTGCCAGCAGCTTAGACGGGACTAGCGGTGCGCAGTTCTTC. The V gene is TRBV7-2, the J gene TRBJ2-1; TRBD2 agrees at 11 bases. Germline V CDR1 and CDR2: SGHTA, FQGNSA. The V gene end was trimmed by 1 base and the J gene end by 12 bases; junction bases not matched to a gene: 5. CDR3 length: 14 residues.

This clonotype showed up many times. This beta chain slipped into a library made for alpha chains as a stray read, so its size is not meaningful. The chain employs TRBV14 and TRBJ2-4; TRBD1 matches at 7 bases. This CDR3 has 15 amino acids. Germline V gene sequence: CDR1 SGHDN, CDR2 FVKESK. The trim removed 4 bases at V and 1 base at J, leaving 4 bases unmatched. In nucleotides, the CDR3 is TGTGCCAGCAGCCTTTCGACAGGGGCCAAAAACATTCAGTACTTC. Amino acids: CASSLSTGAKNIQYF.

This clonotype showed up many times. The size of this beta chain means little, since it is a stray read in a library made for alpha chains. The CDR3: CASSAKRGFSYNEQFF. The CDR3 bases are TGTGCCAGCAGCGCTAAGAGGGGGTTCTCCTACAATGAGCAGTTCTTC. V usage is TRBV7-2 and J usage is TRBJ2-1, with a weak D call TRBD1 (6 bases). Germline CDR1 is SGHTA and CDR2 is FQGNSA. The V gene lost 5 bases and the J gene lost 0 bases, with 14 bases spanning the gap. The CDR3 runs 16 residues.

About this clonotype itself: Because the library targeted alpha chains, this beta chain is an off-target read whose size means little. This chain connects TRBV12-3 or TRBV12-4 to TRBJ1-3; tentative D call: TRBD1 (5 bases). This CDR3 contains 15 residues. The germline V and J ends were trimmed by 5 bases and 2 bases, with 13 bases remaining between them. CDR3 DNA sequence: TGTGCCAGCAGTCCCTGGCCGGGGGCTGGAAACACCATATATTTT. This codes for CASSPWPGAGNTIYF.

Sample share makes this clonotype medium-sized (0.01 to 0.1%). This beta chain slipped into a library made for alpha chains as a stray read, so its size is not meaningful. The J gene is TRBJ1-1, the V gene TRBV7-9; no clear D. The CDR3 spans 13 residues. V lost 1 base and J 6 bases, leaving 9 bases between the germline ends. The V gene's germline CDR1 is SEHNR and CDR2 FQNEAQ (reference sequence). CDR3 loop: CASSLGPPPEAFF. The CDR3 DNA reads TGTGCCAGCAGCTTAGGCCCCCCACCTGAAGCTTTCTTT.

This clonotype is medium-sized (0.01 to 0.1%). Being off target in a library aimed at alpha chains, this beta chain has a size of little meaning. V is TRBV20-1 and J is TRBJ2-7, with D tentatively TRBD1 (5 bases). The length of the CDR3 is 15 residues. Germline CDR1 DFQATT, CDR2 SNEGSKA (reference sequence). V was trimmed by 0 bases and J by 0 bases, leaving 12 bases between them. DNA of the CDR3: TGCAGTGCTAGAGATCCGTTCGACAGCTCCTACGAGCAGTACTTC. Its protein is CSARDPFDSSYEQYF.

This clonotype showed up many times. This beta chain is a stray sequence in a library constructed for alpha chains; its clone size is not meaningful. The rearrangement joins TRBV4-3 to TRBJ1-6, with 10 bases fitting TRBD1. The V segment lost 6 bases and the J segment 8 bases; nucleotides outside the gene matches: 10. The germline V gene has CDR1 LGHNA and CDR2 YSLEER. The CDR3 is made up of 16 amino acids. The CDR3 is CASSLKAGTGDSPLHF. The CDR3 bases are TGCGCCAGCAGTCTAAAAGCCGGGACAGGGGATTCACCCCTCCACTTT.

This clonotype was detected a few times. This beta chain lies outside the target of a library built for alpha chains; its clone size means little. This chain connects TRBV7-9 to TRBJ2-5; 7 bases map to TRBD1. After removal of 2 bases from V and 5 bases from J, the junction contained 8 bases not matched to a gene. Germline CDR1 and CDR2: SEHNR and FQNEAQ (reference sequence). The CDR3 contains 15 residues. In DNA, the CDR3 is TGTGCCAGCAGCTTAAGGGCAGGGGGTGTCGAGACCCAGTACTTC. This sequence encodes CASSLRAGGVETQYF.

Within the sample, this clonotype is medium-sized. This beta chain came through as a stray read in a library set up for alpha chains, and its size says little. The V call is TRBV5-5, the J call TRBJ1-5, with D tentatively TRBD1 (6 bases). The CDR3 spans 14 residues. V was trimmed by 4 bases and J by 5 bases, leaving 13 bases between them. The germline gives CDR1 SGHKS, CDR2 YYEKEE (reference sequence). The CDR3: CASSQRQDYQPQHF. The DNA of the CDR3 is TGTGCCAGCAGCCAGCGACAGGACTATCAGCCCCAGCATTTT.

This clonotype was found many times. The library was designed around alpha chains, so this beta chain is a stray read whose abundance carries little weight. The chain links TRBV9 to TRBJ1-1; D remains ambiguous. Between the trimmed V and J ends, which lost 0 bases and 1 base, there was a span of 4 bases. Germline V CDR1 and CDR2: SGDLS, YYNGEE. The CDR3 is 13 amino acids. CDR3 sequence (DNA): TGTGCCAGCAGCGTAGCAGAGAACACTGAAGCTTTCTTT. Protein sequence: CASSVAENTEAFF.

This clonotype was detected ten times or more. Because the library targeted alpha chains, this beta chain is an off-target read whose size means little. The CDR3 loop reads CASSLDVRSAELFF. As DNA, the CDR3 is TGTGCCAGCAGCTTAGATGTGAGGTCCGCGGAGCTGTTTTTT. V gene TRBV11-3 combines with J gene TRBJ2-2, with D unclear. This CDR3 region has 14 residues. In germline, CDR1 is SGHNT, CDR2 YENEEA. V was trimmed by 0 bases and J by 10 bases, leaving 12 bases between them.

In this sample, this clonotype is medium-sized. This beta chain lies outside the target of a library built for alpha chains; its clone size means little. The chain joins TRBV6-5 to TRBJ1-4; the D is unclear. V lost 8 bases to trimming and J lost 8 bases, with 15 bases between them. This CDR3 is built from 13 residues. Germline CDR1 and CDR2: MNHEY and SVGAGI. The CDR3 reads CASSRNGDEKLFF. CDR3 coding DNA: TGTGCCAGCTCGAGGAACGGCGACGAAAAACTGTTTTTT.

This clonotype is labeled medium-sized (0.01 to 0.1%). This beta chain is a stray sequence in a library constructed for alpha chains; its clone size is not meaningful. This rearrangement joins TRBV2 to TRBJ2-2; D tentatively fits TRBD1 or TRBD2 (5 bases each). The V and J ends lost 6 bases and 5 bases respectively, with 25 bases between them. The CDR3 is made up of 18 amino acids. From germline, CDR1 is SNHLY and CDR2 FYNNEI. This chain's CDR3 is CASRHFGARVGKTGELFF. The CDR3, as DNA: TGTGCCAGCAGGCATTTCGGGGCGCGGGTCGGGAAGACCGGGGAGCTGTTTTTT.

This clonotype was seen ten or more times. This beta chain slipped into a library made for alpha chains as a stray read, so its size is not meaningful. V is TRBV7-2 and J is TRBJ1-4; D unresolved. The CDR3 is 13 amino acids. CDR1 and CDR2 from the germline V gene are SGHTA and FQGNSA. Deletions cut 5 bases from V and 7 bases from J, with 11 bases between. CDR3: CASSLQRSEKLFF. The CDR3 DNA reads as TGTGCCAGCAGCCTACAGAGATCTGAAAAACTGTTTTTT.

This clonotype was detected many times. This beta chain is a stray sequence in a library constructed for alpha chains; its clone size is not meaningful. CDR3 coding DNA: TGTGCCAGCAGCCTGAAGGCGGATCGATACGAGCAGTACTTC. This encodes CASSLKADRYEQYF. J is TRBJ2-7 and V is TRBV3-1; D is unclear. CDR1 LGHDT and CDR2 YNNKEL come from the germline V gene (reference sequence). The CDR3 has 14 amino acids. Trimming cost V 4 bases and J 4 bases, with 14 bases left between them.

This clonotype was recorded many times. The library was prepared for alpha chains; this beta chain is a stray read, so its frequency means little. This chain uses TRBV9 with TRBJ2-1, with D tentatively TRBD1 or TRBD2 (6 bases each). CDR3 length equals 19 residues. Trimming took 0 bases from V and 5 from J, leaving 24 bases between them. Germline lookup yields CDR1 SGDLS and CDR2 YYNGEE. The CDR3, as DNA: TGTGCCAGCAGCGTAGAGGCCCGTGCTAGAGGGGGGTACCACAATGAGCAGTTCTTC. It is translated as CASSVEARARGGYHNEQFF.

This clonotype was detected ten times or more. A library prepared for alpha chains yielded this beta chain as an off-target read; its size is of little meaning. The chain employs TRBV12-3 or TRBV12-4 and TRBJ2-7, with D possibly matching TRBD1 (5 bases). The CDR3 is made up of 12 amino acids. Deletions cut 6 bases from V and 2 bases from J, with 8 bases between. This CDR3 is CASRGQAYEQYF. The CDR3 DNA is TGTGCCAGCAGAGGACAAGCCTACGAGCAGTACTTC.

This clonotype has more than one count but fewer than ten. This beta chain is an off-target read within a library intended for alpha chains, so its frequency means little. V gene TRBV27 combines with J gene TRBJ2-3; no clear D. Germline values: CDR1 MNHEY, CDR2 SMNVEV (reference sequence). The ends were cut back, 3 bases at V and 6 bases at J, with 4 bases in the middle. This CDR3 comprises 11 residues. Written as DNA, the CDR3 is TGTGCCAGCAGTTTGTGGGATACGCAGTATTTT. It codes for CASSLWDTQYF.

By sample fraction, this clonotype is medium-sized. Found in a library prepared for alpha chains, this beta chain is an off-target read, and its abundance has little meaning. This chain connects TRBV5-1 to TRBJ1-1, with unresolved D. This CDR3 comprises 14 residues. The V end was cut by 0 bases, the J end by 5 bases, with 11 bases between. Germline lookup yields CDR1 SGHRS and CDR2 YFSETQ. Here the CDR3 DNA reads TGCGCCAGCAGCTTGGGAAGTGGTTGGACTGAAGCTTTCTTT. The encoded protein is CASSLGSGWTEAFF.

Comment on this clonotype: With the library built for alpha chains, this beta chain is off target and its frequency is not meaningful. The rearrangement uses TRBV3-1 and TRBJ2-7, with D perhaps matching TRBD1 or TRBD2 (6 bases each). The CDR3 is made up of 15 amino acids. V gave up 5 bases and J gave up 2 bases, with 16 bases separating them. CDR1 LGHDT and CDR2 YNNKEL come from the germline V gene (reference sequence). CDR3 residues: CASSKSGATTYEQYF. CDR3 sequence (DNA): TGTGCCAGCAGCAAATCGGGGGCAACTACCTACGAGCAGTACTTC.

Turning to this clonotype: This beta chain is an off-target read within a library intended for alpha chains, so its frequency means little. The chain links TRBV7-3 to TRBJ1-1, with 10 positions matching TRBD1. This CDR3 is 14 amino acids long. After removal of 8 bases from V and 4 bases from J, the junction contained 7 bases not matched to a gene. From germline, CDR1 is SGHTA and CDR2 FQGTGA. The CDR3, as DNA: TGTGCCAGCGCAAGGGACAGGGGTGGCACTGAAGCTTTCTTT. Translating gives CASARDRGGTEAFF.

This clonotype was counted many times. The library was prepared for alpha chains; this beta chain is a stray read, so its frequency means little. The V and J genes are TRBV18 and TRBJ2-3; the match to TRBD2 covers 8 bases. Trimming cost V 6 bases and J 2 bases; bases outside gene matches: 10. Germline values: CDR1 KGHSH, CDR2 LQKENI. The CDR3 extends over 16 amino acids. The CDR3 DNA is TGTGCCAGCTCTCGGCTTAGCGGGAAGATCACAGATACGCAGTATTTT. This encodes CASSRLSGKITDTQYF.

This clonotype was detected many times. Since it is a stray read in a library aimed at alpha chains, this beta chain has a size that is not meaningful. This chain joins TRBV12-3 or TRBV12-4 and TRBJ2-3, with 11 nucleotides matching TRBD2. After removal of 6 bases from V and 7 bases from J, the junction contained 9 bases not matched to a gene. The CDR3 has 15 residues. DNA for the CDR3: TGTGCCAGCAGCCCCGGGACTAGCGGATCATATACGCAGTATTTT. Translating it yields CASSPGTSGSYTQYF.

This clonotype was observed at least ten times. This beta chain slipped into a library made for alpha chains as a stray read, so its size is not meaningful. This chain joins TRBV7-6 and TRBJ2-3, with D possibly matching TRBD2 (6 bases). The length of the CDR3 is 15 residues. Per the germline V gene, CDR1 is SGHVS and CDR2 is FNYEAQ. Trimming shortened V by 2 bases and J by 6 bases, and 15 bases separated the two germline ends. The chain's CDR3 is CASSLYGSSSDTQYF. DNA for the CDR3: TGTGCCAGCAGCTTATACGGGAGCAGTTCCGATACGCAGTATTTT. Drawing the rest from reference TRBV7-6 and TRBJ2-3, the complete variable domain is GAGVSQSPRYKVTKRGQDVALRCDPISGHVSLYWYRQALGQGPEFLTYFNYEAQQDKSGLPNDRFSAERPEGSISTLTIQRTEQRDSAMYRCASSLYGSSSDTQYFGPGTRLTVL.

This clonotype has just a few counts. Little can be read into the size of this beta chain, an off-target read in a library designed for alpha chains. The V call is TRBV20-1, the J call TRBJ2-3, with unresolved D. The V gene's germline CDR1 is DFQATT and CDR2 SNEGSKA (reference sequence). Trimming took off 0 bases at V and 7 bases at J, with 8 bases between the two ends. The CDR3 contains 12 residues. CDR3 nucleotide sequence: TGCAGTGCTAGAGACCCACTTAATACGCAGTATTTT. Translating it yields CSARDPLNTQYF.

There are many counts of this clonotype. For a library built for alpha chains, this beta chain is a stray read; little rests on its size. This chain joins TRBV20-1 and TRBJ2-7; D possibly corresponds to TRBD2 (7 bases). Germline CDR1 reads DFQATT; CDR2 reads SNEGSKA (reference sequence). V was shortened by 6 bases and J by 1 base, with 13 bases between the two germline ends. The CDR3 sequence is 13 residues long. The CDR3 reads CSAPGGGSYEQYF. CDR3 bases: TGCAGTGCCCCGGGGGGCGGTTCCTACGAGCAGTACTTC.